This is a list of T cell receptor beta chains from one sample in a study of a mutant IDH1 vaccine in newly diagnosed glioma. The protocol was immunoSEQ multiplex PCR, while the TCRdb copy is restricted to in-frame clones and leaves out a portion. Here the sample spans tens of thousands of clones, roughly 74% being singletons. No antigens are known for them. Sequenced here: PBMCs, sampled from a glioma patient whose treatment included an IDH1 peptide vaccine. The origin of the receptors is a middle-aged man with glioma. The CDR3 runs from the conserved cysteine through the conserved F or W. The order of the fields is J gene, D gene, V gene, clone size, CDR3 DNA, CDR3 protein. The D gene is left open where the match is weak. The listing skips clone size in some rows; elsewhere it reads once, few, many or a size class.

TRBJ2-1 | NA | TRBV5-6 | few | TGTGCCAGCAGCGTCGACGTGCCCCCGAACTCCTACAATGAGCAGTTCTTC | CASSVDVPPNSYNEQFF
TRBJ2-3 | NA | TRBV9 | NA | TGTGCCAGCAGCGTTACGGCGCGTCCAGATACGCAGTATTTT | CASSVTARPDTQYF
TRBJ2-7 | NA | TRBV6-6 | NA | TGTGCCAGCCGGGGGAAAGGGCCGGGCGAGCAGTACTTC | CASRGKGPGEQYF
TRBJ1-2 | NA | TRBV27 | few | TGTGCCAGCAGCCCCAAGGGGAGGGAAGGCTACACCTTC | CASSPKGREGYTF
TRBJ2-5 | TRBD1 | TRBV5-8 | NA | TGTGCCGCAAGACAGGGGAACCAAGAGACCCAGTACTTC | CAARQGNQETQYF
TRBJ1-5 | NA | TRBV6-1 | NA | TGTGCCAGCAGTGAAGGAGGAACGGCAGGGAAGAAGCCCCAGCATTTT | CASSEGGTAGKKPQHF
TRBJ1-1 | NA | TRBV6-6 | NA | TGTGCCAACGCGCGGGGGGACGGGGGTGAAGCTTTCTTT | CANARGDGGEAFF
TRBJ1-4 | NA | TRBV30 | NA | TGTGCCTGGAGTACCGGGGCTTGGGATAATGAAAAACTGTTTTTT | CAWSTGAWDNEKLFF
TRBJ2-5 | TRBD2 | TRBV4-2 | NA | TGTGCCAGCAGCCAAGAGGGGTTGCGGGGGGGAAACCAAGAGACCCAGTACTTC | CASSQEGLRGGNQETQYF
TRBJ1-1 | NA | TRBV6-5 | NA | TGTGCCAGCAGTTACTCGCAAAGGGGGGACGCTGAAGCTTTCTTT | CASSYSQRGDAEAFF
TRBJ1-2 | NA | TRBV28 | NA | TGTGCCAGCAGACAAGACAGTGGCTACACCTTC | CASRQDSGYTF
TRBJ1-2 | NA | TRBV6-5 | NA | TGTGCCAGCAGGAAGACAGCCGCTAACTATGGCTACACCTTC | CASRKTAANYGYTF
TRBJ1-4 | TRBD1 | TRBV15 | NA | TGTGCCACCAGCAGAGATACACAGGGGTATGAAAAACTGTTTTTT | CATSRDTQGYEKLFF
TRBJ1-1 | NA | TRBV27 | NA | TGTGCCAGCAGTTTACAGGGGCGCTCTGAAGCTTTCTTT | CASSLQGRSEAFF
TRBJ2-7 | TRBD1 | TRBV9 | NA | TGTGCCAGCGGACAGGGGACCTTCTACGAGCAGTACTTC | CASGQGTFYEQYF
TRBJ2-4 | TRBD2 | TRBV7-9 | few | TGTGCCAGCAGCTCCAATAGCGGGCCCAAAAACATTCAGTACTTC | CASSSNSGPKNIQYF
TRBJ1-2 | NA | TRBV15 | NA | TGTGCCACCAGCAGAGATCCGGCTTCTTGGTCCCCTGGCTACACCTTC | CATSRDPASWSPGYTF
TRBJ2-2 | TRBD2 | TRBV7-6 | once | TGTGCCAGCAGCCAGGCAGTGGGAGGGACCGGGGAGCTGTTTTTT | CASSQAVGGTGELFF
TRBJ1-5 | TRBD1 | TRBV4-2 | NA | TGTGCCAGCAGCCAACACGTAGGGGGCGGCAATCAGCCCCAGCATTTT | CASSQHVGGGNQPQHF
TRBJ1-1 | NA | TRBV14 | NA | TGTGCCAGCAGCCAAACAGGGAACACTGAAGCTTTCTTT | CASSQTGNTEAFF
TRBJ1-5 | TRBD1 | TRBV6-5 | NA | TGTGCCAGCAGTCCAGGGACAGCCTGGGGGCAGCCCCAGCATTTT | CASSPGTAWGQPQHF
TRBJ1-2 | NA | TRBV28 | NA | TGTGCCAGCAGCCTCGACAGGACCGACTATGGCTACACCTTC | CASSLDRTDYGYTF
TRBJ2-1 | TRBD2 | TRBV2 | once | TGTGCCAGCAGCCCGACTAGCGGGGCTTACAATGAGCAGTTCTTC | CASSPTSGAYNEQFF
TRBJ2-5 | TRBD1 | TRBV30 | NA | TGTGCCTGGACCCGGGACAGACAAGAGACCCAGTACTTC | CAWTRDRQETQYF
TRBJ1-2 | TRBD1 | TRBV15 | once | TGTGCCACCAGCAGAGCGGGACAGGGGATAAACTATGGCTACACCTTC | CATSRAGQGINYGYTF
TRBJ1-2 | NA | TRBV5-4 | NA | TGTGCCAGCAGCTTCGGATTTAACAATGGCTACACCTTC | CASSFGFNNGYTF
TRBJ2-2 | TRBD1 | TRBV11-3 | NA | TGTGCCAGCAGCTTAGGGGACAGGGTGATCGGGGAGCTGTTTTTT | CASSLGDRVIGELFF
TRBJ2-3 | NA | TRBV6-5 | NA | TGTGCCACCACGGGGAGCACAGATACGCAGTATTTT | CATTGSTDTQYF
TRBJ1-3 | NA | TRBV6-5 | NA | TGTGCCAGCAGTTGGGGCAGGTTTCCTGGAAACACCATATATTTT | CASSWGRFPGNTIYF
TRBJ1-1 | NA | TRBV29-1 | once | TGCAGCGTTGACCCTCCCCGGGGGCGGGGGAACACTGAAGCTTTCTTT | CSVDPPRGRGNTEAFF
TRBJ2-7 | NA | TRBV2 | NA | TGTGCCAGCCTGGAGGGGGTCGAGCAGTACTTC | CASLEGVEQYF
TRBJ1-1 | NA | TRBV11-2 | NA | TGTGCCAGCAGCTTATCGGATGTTCGGCCTACCGTGAACACTGAAGCTTTCTTT | CASSLSDVRPTVNTEAFF
TRBJ2-5 | TRBD1 | TRBV10-3 | NA | TGTGCCATCAGTGAGTCGGGACAGGGACAAGAGACCCAGTACTTC | CAISESGQGQETQYF
TRBJ1-2 | NA | TRBV10-1 | NA | TGCGCCAGCAGTGAGTTCCGGGACACAAATGGCTACACCTTC | CASSEFRDTNGYTF
TRBJ1-2 | NA | TRBV13 | NA | TGTGCCAGCAGCTTAGTTGTCCAGGGGACTGGCTACACCTTC | CASSLVVQGTGYTF
TRBJ1-4 | NA | TRBV20-1 | few | TGCAGTGCTAGAGATCGCGGGGGCGCCTTGTTC | CSARDRGGALF
TRBJ1-4 | NA | TRBV27 | few | TGTGCCAGCAGTTTAAGGGGTGAAAAACTGTTTTTT | CASSLRGEKLFF
TRBJ2-2 | NA | TRBV11-2 | NA | TGTGCCAGCACCTACTTAGGGGGGACGCCGAACACCGGGGAGCTGTTTTTT | CASTYLGGTPNTGELFF
TRBJ1-5 | NA | TRBV5-1 | NA | TGCGCCAGCAGCTTGGGACTGGACGGCAATCAGCCCCAGCATTTT | CASSLGLDGNQPQHF
TRBJ1-1 | NA | TRBV6-1 | NA | TGTGCCAGCAGTGAAAGGGTGAACACTGAAGCTTTCTTT | CASSERVNTEAFF
TRBJ2-7 | TRBD1 | TRBV28 | NA | TGTGCCAGCAGTGTAGGACAGGGGGCAGGGGAGCAGTACTTC | CASSVGQGAGEQYF
TRBJ2-5 | NA | TRBV5-1 | NA | TGCGCCAGCAGCTTGGGTGCGACAGAAGGCCAAGAGACCCAGTACTTC | CASSLGATEGQETQYF
TRBJ1-1 | NA | TRBV7-9 | NA | TGTGCCAGCATCCTGGTAGTGAACACTGAAGCTTTCTTT | CASILVVNTEAFF
TRBJ1-2 | TRBD1 | TRBV30 | NA | TGTGCCTGGAGGACCATTTTCGGGACAGGCTATGGCTACACCTTC | CAWRTIFGTGYGYTF
TRBJ2-3 | TRBD2 | TRBV9 | NA | TGTGCCAGCAGCGTAGCGCAAGCGGGGGGGCCAGGGGATACGCAGTATTTT | CASSVAQAGGPGDTQYF
TRBJ2-1 | NA | TRBV9 | NA | TGTGCCAGCAGCGTAGCGGGGGTATCCTACAATGAGCAGTTCTTC | CASSVAGVSYNEQFF
TRBJ2-7 | TRBD1 | TRBV5-4 | once | TGTGCCAGCAACCCCGGGACAGGGCCCTACGAGCAGTACTTC | CASNPGTGPYEQYF
TRBJ2-5 | NA | TRBV15 | NA | TGTGCCACCAGCTTCGAGTGGAAAGAGACCCAGTACTTC | CATSFEWKETQYF
TRBJ2-2 | NA | TRBV5-5 | NA | TGTGCCAGCAGCTTGGTAGGGGCCGCGAACACCGGGGAGCTGTTTTTT | CASSLVGAANTGELFF
TRBJ1-5 | TRBD1 | TRBV7-2 | NA | TGTGCCAGCAGTCTCACAGGGGGCGTGGGGCAGCCCCAGCATTTT | CASSLTGGVGQPQHF